This passage covers 13 T cell receptor beta chains from one sample sequenced in a study of shared clonotypes between healthy human individuals. Some clones are missing from TCRdb's copy, which holds only in-frame ones; the method was immunoSEQ multiplex PCR. The sample has about 470,000 clones, about 76% seen once. Sequencing was carried out using PBMCs. These receptors were taken from a woman aged 40 to 50 in good health. Some clones in this sample may be carry-over from other donors' samples.

The chain combines TRBV27 with TRBJ2-1; D may be TRBD2 (6 bases). V dropped 0 bases and J dropped 0 bases, with 12 bases sitting between them. The CDR3 is 17 amino acids. Looked up from germline, CDR1 is MNHEY and CDR2 is SMNVEV (reference sequence). The CDR3 protein is CASSLSLATSSYNEQFF. The DNA for the CDR3 is TGTGCCAGCAGTTTATCGCTAGCGACGAGCTCCTACAATGAGCAGTTCTTC.

V is TRBV19 and J is TRBJ1-4; D remains ambiguous. Trimming pared 3 bases from V and 2 bases from J, leaving 10 bases between. CDR1 LNHDA and CDR2 SQIVND come from the germline V gene (reference sequence). CDR3 length: 15 amino acids. CDR3: CASSIPFLTNEKLFF. CDR3 sequence (DNA): TGTGCCAGTAGTATCCCGTTCCTCACTAATGAAAAACTGTTTTTT. The full variable domain, its missing parts supplied by reference TRBV19 and TRBJ1-4, is DGGITQSPKYLFRKEGQNVTLSCEQNLNHDAMYWYRQDPGQGLRLIYYSQIVNDFQKGDIAEGYSVSREKKESFPLTVTSAQKNPTAFYLCASSIPFLTNEKLFFGSGTQLSVL.

The chain combines TRBV7-2 with TRBJ2-7; D gene uncertain. Germline CDR1 and CDR2: SGHTA and FQGNSA. The CDR3 has 12 residues. Deletions cut 2 bases from V and 3 bases from J, with 5 bases between. The CDR3 loop reads CASSLSLYEQYF. CDR3 sequence (DNA): TGTGCCAGCAGCTTAAGCCTCTACGAGCAGTACTTC.

The chain uses TRBV27 and TRBJ2-7; 7 bases are a match to TRBD1. Unmatched junction bases numbered 6, after V lost 4 bases and J lost 3 bases. The CDR3 has 14 residues. In germline, CDR1 is MNHEY, CDR2 SMNVEV (reference sequence). CDR3 sequence: CASSWSRDSYEQYF. The CDR3, as DNA: TGTGCCAGCAGTTGGTCCCGGGACAGCTACGAGCAGTACTTC.

This rearrangement joins TRBV10-3 to TRBJ1-1, with unresolved D. There are 15 residues in the CDR3. V was trimmed by 2 bases and J by 4 bases, leaving 14 bases between them. Germline assignment: CDR1 ENHRY and CDR2 SYGVKD. This CDR3 is CAISETWVVSTEAFF. Written as DNA, the CDR3 is TGTGCCATCAGTGAGACCTGGGTAGTAAGCACTGAAGCTTTCTTT.

This chain links TRBV7-9 with TRBJ1-2, with TRBD1 matching 7 bases. The CDR3 is 16 residues long. Per germline, CDR1 SEHNR and CDR2 FQNEAQ (reference sequence). V trimming: 2 bases; J trimming: 4 bases; junction bases outside the gene matches: 10. The CDR3 is CASSLSGRGQIYGYTF. CDR3 in DNA: TGTGCCAGCAGCTTAAGCGGGAGGGGGCAGATCTATGGCTACACCTTC.

The J gene is TRBJ2-7, the V gene TRBV6-5; D unresolved. Germline CDR1 and CDR2: MNHEY and SVGAGI. Trimming took 0 bases from V and 6 from J, leaving 12 bases between them. This CDR3 contains 14 residues. In DNA form, the CDR3 reads TGTGCCAGCAGTTACTCCGGGCGAGGTGGCGAGCAGTACTTC. Residues: CASSYSGRGGEQYF.

J is TRBJ1-2 and V is TRBV27; no clear D. Germline V gene data show CDR1 as MNHEY and CDR2 as SMNVEV (reference sequence). The CDR3 runs 13 residues. V gave up 5 bases and J gave up 5 bases, with 12 bases separating them. The CDR3 sequence is CASSPRSEYGYTF. As DNA, the CDR3 is TGTGCCAGCAGTCCCCGCTCAGAATATGGCTACACCTTC.

This chain links TRBV18 with TRBJ2-1; D remains unclear. Looked up from germline, CDR1 is KGHSH and CDR2 is LQKENI. The CDR3 spans 15 residues. Between the trimmed V and J ends, which lost 2 bases and 6 bases, there was a span of 14 bases. CDR3 sequence (DNA): TGTGCCAGCTCACCATACGGTTCCGATCGCAATGAGCAGTTCTTC. Residues: CASSPYGSDRNEQFF.

The chain is built from TRBV18 and TRBJ1-5; maybe TRBD1 (5 bases). V lost 2 bases to trimming and J lost 8 bases, with 13 bases between them. CDR1 and CDR2 from the germline V gene are KGHSH and LQKENI. This CDR3 region has 14 residues. The CDR3 loop is CASSPGTHKEPQHF. The CDR3 region has the DNA TGTGCCAGCTCACCAGGGACCCATAAGGAGCCCCAGCATTTT.

The chain is built from TRBV15 and TRBJ2-7, with D unclear. Trimming removed 0 bases from V and 4 bases from J, with 7 bases in between. The CDR3 contains 13 residues. Germline V gene data show CDR1 as LNHNV and CDR2 as YYDKDF (reference sequence). The CDR3 DNA reads TGTGCCACCAGCAGAGACCTAGTTTACGAGCAGTACTTC. It codes for CATSRDLVYEQYF. The full variable domain, in which reference TRBV15 and TRBJ2-7 provide the parts outside the CDR3, is DAMVIQNPRYQVTQFGKPVTLSCSQTLNHNVMYWYQQKSSQAPKLLFHYYDKDFNNEADTPDNFQSRRPNTSFCFLDIRSPGLGDTAMYLCATSRDLVYEQYFGPGTRLTVT.

The V and J genes are TRBV6-1 and TRBJ2-2; tentative D call: TRBD1 (6 bases). Germline V gene data show CDR1 as MNHNS and CDR2 as SASEGT. The ends were cut back, 4 bases at V and 1 base at J, with 7 bases in the middle. This CDR3 has 14 amino acids. The CDR3: CASSGTVNTGELFF. The CDR3 DNA sequence: TGTGCCAGCAGTGGGACAGTGAACACCGGGGAGCTGTTTTTT.

This chain joins TRBV19 and TRBJ2-7; TRBD2 aligns across 8 bases. Germline V lookup: CDR1 LNHDA, CDR2 SQIVND (reference sequence). V was pared by 4 bases and J by 0 bases, with 5 bases of the junction left unmatched. This CDR3 spans 15 amino acids. CDR3 region: CASSNPGGSSYEQYF. CDR3 nucleotide sequence: TGTGCCAGTAGTAATCCGGGAGGGAGCTCCTACGAGCAGTACTTC.